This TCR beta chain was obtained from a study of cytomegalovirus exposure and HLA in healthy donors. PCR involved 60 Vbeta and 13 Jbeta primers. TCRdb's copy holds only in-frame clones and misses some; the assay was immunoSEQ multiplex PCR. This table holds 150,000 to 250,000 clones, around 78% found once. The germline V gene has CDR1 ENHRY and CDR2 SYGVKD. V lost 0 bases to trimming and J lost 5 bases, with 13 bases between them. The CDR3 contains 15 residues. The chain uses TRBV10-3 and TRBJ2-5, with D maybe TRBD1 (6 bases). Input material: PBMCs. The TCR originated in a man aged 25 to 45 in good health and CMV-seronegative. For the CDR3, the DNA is TGTGCCATCAGTGAGTCACAAGGGGGATTGGAGACCCAGTACTTC. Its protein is CAISESQGGLETQYF.